The rows below give T cell receptor beta chains drawn from one sample of a study of shared clonotypes between healthy human individuals. The data were produced by immunoSEQ multiplex PCR, yet TCRdb's version contains in-frame clones alone and is incomplete. Of about 1.1 million clones in the sample, roughly 74% were seen once. Input material: memory CD4+ T cells from PBMCs. These receptors were taken from a man younger than 35 in good health. Some clones in this sample may be carry-over from other donors' samples. Both conserved end residues are part of each CDR3. The D gene is left open where the match is weak. Expanded clones get a size class; other rows say once, few or many, or leave the size out.

d_call	v_call	clone_size	j_call	cdr3_aa	cdr3_nt
TRBD1	TRBV2	-	TRBJ1-2	CASRYTGGDGYTF	TGTGCCAGCAGATATACAGGGGGGGATGGCTACACCTTC
-	TRBV20-1	-	TRBJ1-2	CSARVDVGYTF	TGCAGTGCTAGAGTAGACGTTGGCTACACCTTC
-	TRBV9	-	TRBJ1-1	CASSPQEPTEAFF	TGTGCCAGCAGCCCGCAGGAGCCCACTGAAGCTTTCTTT
-	TRBV30	few	TRBJ2-5	CAWRASRGGTQYF	TGTGCCTGGAGGGCCAGCCGCGGTGGGACCCAGTACTTC
-	TRBV7-9	-	TRBJ2-7	CASSPSGGSLGQYF	TGTGCCAGCAGCCCCTCAGGGGGGTCCTTGGGGCAGTACTTC
-	TRBV7-9	-	TRBJ1-4	CASSLEVYEKLFF	TGTGCCAGCAGCCTCGAGGTCTACGAAAAACTGTTTTTT
TRBD1	TRBV6-5	once	TRBJ2-7	CASSQNTGVRYEQYF	TGTGCCAGCAGTCAAAATACAGGGGTGCGCTACGAGCAGTACTTC
TRBD2	TRBV27	-	TRBJ2-7	CASSLRGGRVYEQYF	TGTGCCAGCAGCTTAAGGGGCGGGAGGGTCTACGAGCAGTACTTC
TRBD2	TRBV5-5	once	TRBJ2-5	CASSTLAGETQYF	TGTGCCAGCAGCACCCTAGCGGGAGAGACCCAGTACTTC
-	TRBV7-3	once	TRBJ2-5	CASSPRGRAGETQYF	TGTGCCAGCAGCCCGAGGGGGAGGGCCGGAGAGACCCAGTACTTC